This T cell receptor (beta chain) originates from a study of technical replicates of blood from four donors. The protocol was immunoSEQ multiplex PCR, while the TCRdb copy is restricted to in-frame clones and leaves out a portion. This sample carries about 44,000 clones, 90% to 97% of them seen once, and the ten largest clones take about 0.4%. V was shortened by 8 bases and J by 1 base, with 15 bases between the two germline ends. The CDR3 runs 15 residues. Germline loops: CDR1 MNHNS, CDR2 SASEGT. What was sequenced was T cells isolated from PBMCs. This chain joins TRBV6-1 and TRBJ1-5, with D maybe TRBD1 (5 bases). The receptor's source is a human donor in good health. This CDR3 reads CASGRGSGSNQPQHF. CDR3 in DNA: TGTGCCAGCGGTCGGGGGTCGGGGAGCAATCAGCCCCAGCATTTT.